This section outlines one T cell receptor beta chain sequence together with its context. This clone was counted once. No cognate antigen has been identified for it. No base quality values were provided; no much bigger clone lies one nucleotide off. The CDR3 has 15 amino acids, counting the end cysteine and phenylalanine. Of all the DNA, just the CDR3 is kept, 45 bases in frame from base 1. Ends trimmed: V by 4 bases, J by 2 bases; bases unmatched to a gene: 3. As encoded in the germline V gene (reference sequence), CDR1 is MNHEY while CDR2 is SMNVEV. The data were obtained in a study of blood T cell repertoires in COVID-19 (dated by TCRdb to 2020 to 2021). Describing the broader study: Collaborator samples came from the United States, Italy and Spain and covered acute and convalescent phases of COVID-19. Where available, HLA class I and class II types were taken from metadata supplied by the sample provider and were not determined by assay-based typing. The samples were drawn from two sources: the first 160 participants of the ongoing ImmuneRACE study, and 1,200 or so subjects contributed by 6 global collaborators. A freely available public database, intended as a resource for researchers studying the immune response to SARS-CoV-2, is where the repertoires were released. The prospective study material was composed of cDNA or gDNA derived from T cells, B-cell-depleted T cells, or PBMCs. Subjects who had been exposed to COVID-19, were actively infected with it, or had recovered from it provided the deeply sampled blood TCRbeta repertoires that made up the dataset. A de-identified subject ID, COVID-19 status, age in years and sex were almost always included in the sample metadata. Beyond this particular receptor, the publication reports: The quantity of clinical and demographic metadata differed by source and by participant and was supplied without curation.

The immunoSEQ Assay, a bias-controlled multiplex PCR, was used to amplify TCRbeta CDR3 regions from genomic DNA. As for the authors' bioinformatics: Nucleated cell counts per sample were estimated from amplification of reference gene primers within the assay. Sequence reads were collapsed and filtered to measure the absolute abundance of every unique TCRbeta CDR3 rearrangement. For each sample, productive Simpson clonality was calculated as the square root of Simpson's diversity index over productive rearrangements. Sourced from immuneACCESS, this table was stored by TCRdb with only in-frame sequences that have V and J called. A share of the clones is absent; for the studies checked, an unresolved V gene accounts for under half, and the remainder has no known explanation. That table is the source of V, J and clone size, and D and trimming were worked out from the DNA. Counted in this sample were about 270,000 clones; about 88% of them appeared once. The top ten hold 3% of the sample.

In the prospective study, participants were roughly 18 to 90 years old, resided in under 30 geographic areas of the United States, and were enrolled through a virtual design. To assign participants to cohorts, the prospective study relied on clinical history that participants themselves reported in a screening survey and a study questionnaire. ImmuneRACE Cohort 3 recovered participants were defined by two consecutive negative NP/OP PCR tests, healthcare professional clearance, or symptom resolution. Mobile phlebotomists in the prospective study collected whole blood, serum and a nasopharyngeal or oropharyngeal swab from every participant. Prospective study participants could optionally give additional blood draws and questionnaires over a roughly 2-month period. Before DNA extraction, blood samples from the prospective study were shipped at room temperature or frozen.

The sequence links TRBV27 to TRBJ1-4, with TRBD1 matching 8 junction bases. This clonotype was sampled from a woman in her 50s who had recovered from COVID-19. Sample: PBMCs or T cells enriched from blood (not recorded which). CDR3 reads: CASSSGGLTNEKLFF. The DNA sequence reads TGTGCCAGCAGTTCAGGGGGCCTCACTAATGAAAAACTGTTTTTT.